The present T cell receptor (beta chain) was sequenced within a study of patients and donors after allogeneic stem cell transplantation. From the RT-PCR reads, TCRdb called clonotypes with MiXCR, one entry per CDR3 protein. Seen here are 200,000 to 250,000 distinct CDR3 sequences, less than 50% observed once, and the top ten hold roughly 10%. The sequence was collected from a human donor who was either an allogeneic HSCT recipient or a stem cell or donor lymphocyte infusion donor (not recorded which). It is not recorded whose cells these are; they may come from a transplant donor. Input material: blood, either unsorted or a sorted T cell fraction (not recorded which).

The CDR3 region is CASSLIQGAPGYTF. The CDR3 bases are TGTGCCAGCAGTTTGATCCAGGGGGCGCCGGGCTACACCTTC. V usage is TRBV12-3 or TRBV12-4 and J usage is TRBJ1-2, with 8 bases aligning to TRBD1. V shed 3 bases and J 8 bases; nucleotides not matched to a gene: 8. The CDR3 runs to 14 residues.